These 19 T cell receptor beta chains came from one sample sequenced in a study of blood T cell repertoires in COVID-19 (dated by TCRdb to the early 2020s). Libraries came from the immunoSEQ multiplex PCR assay. TCRdb took over this immuneACCESS table, retaining in-frame rearrangements with V and J assigned. Such tables are incomplete; in checked studies, under half of the missing clones stem from an unresolved V gene, and the remainder is unexplained. The sample profile shows over 200,000 clones; about 90% of them were found once. The leading ten clones occupy 11% of the sample. Source material: PBMCs or T cells enriched from blood (not recorded which). Receptors originate from a young man who had recovered from COVID-19.

The rearrangement links TRBV18 to TRBJ2-3, with 10 bases matching TRBD2. Germline-derived CDR1 and CDR2 are KGHSH and LQKENI. The CDR3 extends over 15 amino acids. V dropped 3 bases and J dropped 3; count of bases not matched to a gene: 3. In nucleotides, the CDR3 is TGTGCCAGCTCACCTAGCGGGGGGATAACAGATACGCAGTATTTT. This encodes CASSPSGGITDTQYF.

The V and J genes are TRBV11-1 and TRBJ1-1; D is possibly TRBD1 (6 bases). Looked up from germline, CDR1 is SGHAT and CDR2 is FQDESV (reference sequence). The CDR3 totals 15 residues. V was shortened by 3 bases and J by 6 bases, with 17 bases between the two germline ends. The CDR3 loop reads CASSFQGTYRAEAFF. The CDR3 DNA reads TGTGCCAGCAGCTTTCAGGGGACATACCGGGCTGAAGCTTTCTTT.

V is TRBV7-9 and J is TRBJ2-5, with D possibly being TRBD1 (6 bases). Germline CDR1 reads SEHNR; CDR2 reads FQNEAQ (reference sequence). V was clipped by 5 bases and J by 5 bases, with 12 bases between them. The CDR3 loop spans 13 amino acids. CDR3 in DNA: TGTGCCAGCAGCGGGGCAGGGGTGGAGACCCAGTACTTC. It encodes CASSGAGVETQYF.

The chain couples TRBV7-9 to TRBJ2-5, with 10 bases matching TRBD2. The CDR3 has 15 amino acids. The V gene end was trimmed by 9 bases and the J gene end by 4 bases; junction bases not matched to a gene: 11. Germline loops: CDR1 SEHNR, CDR2 FQNEAQ (reference sequence). The CDR3: CASTPTGTSAETQYF. CDR3 nucleotides: TGTGCCAGTACACCGACCGGGACTAGCGCAGAGACCCAGTACTTC.

J is TRBJ2-6 and V is TRBV9, with 8 bases aligning to TRBD1. Per the germline V gene, CDR1 is SGDLS and CDR2 is YYNGEE. CDR3 size: 18 residues. Trimming at V came to 4 bases and at J to 2 bases, leaving 11 bases not matched to a gene. The CDR3 sequence: CASSSTGDGLAGANVLTF. The CDR3 DNA is TGTGCCAGCAGCTCGACAGGGGATGGACTTGCTGGGGCCAACGTCCTGACTTTC.

V is TRBV6-8 and J is TRBJ1-5; D might be TRBD1 (6 bases). Germline CDR1 reads MNHGY; CDR2 reads SAAAGT. The CDR3 totals 16 residues. Trimming pared 8 bases from V and 2 bases from J, leaving 19 bases between. The CDR3 coding sequence is TGTGCCAGCGATTATAACAGGGAAGGGCGCAATCAGCCCCAGCATTTT. Translation gives CASDYNREGRNQPQHF.

This clone was found once. The CDR3 DNA reads TGTGCCAGCAGCCCAGCCTCGGGGGCCTACGAGCAGTACTTC. Its protein product is CASSPASGAYEQYF. The V gene is TRBV5-4, the J gene TRBJ2-7, with D possibly being TRBD2 (6 bases). CDR1 and CDR2 (germline): SGHNT, YYREEE (reference sequence). The germline V and J ends were trimmed by 4 bases and 2 bases, with 13 bases remaining between them. There are 14 residues in the CDR3.

This clone was seen a few times. The V gene is TRBV5-4, the J gene TRBJ2-2, with 13 bases identical to TRBD2. The V and J ends lost 3 bases and 3 bases, in that order; junction bases with no gene match: 5. Germline loops: CDR1 SGHNT, CDR2 YYREEE (reference sequence). The CDR3 runs to 17 residues. The CDR3 sequence is CASSSSGLAGYTGELFF. The DNA for the CDR3 is TGTGCCAGCAGCTCCTCGGGACTAGCGGGATACACCGGGGAGCTGTTTTTT.

The genes are TRBV5-1 and TRBJ2-3, with 8 bases that match TRBD2. Looked up from germline, CDR1 is SGHRS and CDR2 is YFSETQ. V gave up 4 bases and J gave up 4 bases; unmatched junction bases: 8. The CDR3 extends over 15 amino acids. The CDR3 DNA is TGCGCCAGCAGCCCGGGACTAGGGGGGGCAGATACGCAGTATTTT. Translation gives CASSPGLGGADTQYF.

V and J are TRBV13 and TRBJ2-7; a weak D match, TRBD1 (5 bases). CDR3 size: 14 residues. Germline CDR1 and CDR2: PRHDT and FYEKMQ (reference sequence). The germline V and J ends were trimmed by 8 bases and 9 bases, with 23 bases remaining between them. The CDR3 loop is CASELDEARGGQYF. DNA for the CDR3: TGTGCCAGCGAGCTAGATGAGGCTAGGGGCGGGCAGTACTTC.

The chain joins TRBV6-1 to TRBJ1-3; TRBD1 aligns across 9 bases. CDR3 length: 15 residues. Trimming took 3 bases from V and 1 from J; bases not matched to a gene: 1. Per germline, CDR1 MNHNS and CDR2 SASEGT. CDR3 nucleotide sequence: TGTGCCAGCAGTGAGACAGGGGGATCTGGAAACACCATATATTTT. It specifies CASSETGGSGNTIYF.

The chain joins TRBV11-3 to TRBJ2-2; D not certain. The germline V gene has CDR1 SGHNT and CDR2 YENEEA. Trimming pared 1 base from V and 7 bases from J, leaving 7 bases between. The CDR3 totals 13 residues. The CDR3 DNA is TGTGCCAGCAGCTTAGGAGGAATCGGGGAGCTGTTTTTT. This translates into CASSLGGIGELFF.

The chain recombines TRBV5-1 with TRBJ2-1; D not certain. V lost 4 bases to trimming and J lost 0 bases, with 11 bases between them. Germline V gene sequence: CDR1 SGHRS, CDR2 YFSETQ. This CDR3 contains 15 residues. In nucleotides, the CDR3 is TGCGCCAGCAGCCCCGCCTCTAGCTCCTACAATGAGCAGTTCTTC. This translates into CASSPASSSYNEQFF.

The chain has TRBV14 and TRBJ2-7; TRBD1 is a possible D gene (6 bases). CDR1 and CDR2 (germline): SGHDN, FVKESK. The CDR3 is made up of 15 amino acids. Trimming stripped 0 bases from V and 0 bases from J, with 9 bases between. The CDR3 sequence is CASSQDRGVSYEQYF. CDR3 nucleotides: TGTGCCAGCAGCCAAGACAGGGGAGTCTCCTACGAGCAGTACTTC.

The chain links TRBV7-9 to TRBJ1-3, with D tentatively TRBD1 (5 bases). Germline values: CDR1 SEHNR, CDR2 FQNEAQ (reference sequence). The CDR3 runs 15 residues. Trimming left V 5 bases short and J 0 bases short, with 11 bases between. The chain's CDR3 is CASSQRGSSGNTIYF. DNA of the CDR3: TGTGCCAGCAGCCAAAGGGGTTCCTCTGGAAACACCATATATTTT.

V and J are TRBV29-1 and TRBJ2-1; 11 bases are a match to TRBD1. Germline CDR1 and CDR2: SQVTM and ANQGSEA. The CDR3 has 15 residues. The V segment lost 7 bases and the J segment 4 bases; nucleotides outside the gene matches: 9. This CDR3 is CSAPGTGGFYNEQFF. CDR3 DNA sequence: TGCAGCGCCCCCGGGACAGGGGGGTTTTACAATGAGCAGTTCTTC.

The CDR3 sequence: CASTITDRGPPEAFF. The CDR3 coding sequence is TGTGCCAGCACGATCACGGACAGGGGCCCACCTGAAGCTTTCTTT. V gene TRBV6-5 combines with J gene TRBJ1-1; TRBD1 aligns across 9 bases. Germline-derived CDR1 and CDR2 are MNHEY and SVGAGI. V lost 7 bases, J lost 6 bases, and 12 bases stayed unmatched. This CDR3 contains 15 residues.

The J gene is TRBJ2-3, the V gene TRBV7-9; 9 bases line up with TRBD2. This CDR3 contains 17 residues. Germline assignment: CDR1 SEHNR and CDR2 FQNEAQ (reference sequence). V dropped 1 base and J dropped 1; count of bases not matched to a gene: 6. The CDR3 region has the DNA TGTGCCAGCAGCTTAGTTGGCGGGAGGGCGCGCACAGATACGCAGTATTTT. This gives the protein CASSLVGGRARTDTQYF. Full variable domain (rest looked up from reference TRBV7-9 and TRBJ2-3): DTGVSQNPRHKITKRGQNVTFRCDPISEHNRLYWYRQTLGQGPEFLTYFQNEAQLEKSRLLSDRFSAERPKGSFSTLEIQRTEQGDSAMYLCASSLVGGRARTDTQYFGPGTRLTVL.

CDR3 coding DNA: TGTGCCAGCTCATGGGGGGGCATTGGGGAGACCCAGTACTTC. Translating gives CASSWGGIGETQYF. The rearrangement links TRBV27 to TRBJ2-5; TRBD2 is a possible D gene (7 bases). This CDR3 has 14 residues. Between the trimmed V and J ends, which lost 8 bases and 5 bases, there was a span of 18 bases. Germline V gene sequence: CDR1 MNHEY, CDR2 SMNVEV (reference sequence).